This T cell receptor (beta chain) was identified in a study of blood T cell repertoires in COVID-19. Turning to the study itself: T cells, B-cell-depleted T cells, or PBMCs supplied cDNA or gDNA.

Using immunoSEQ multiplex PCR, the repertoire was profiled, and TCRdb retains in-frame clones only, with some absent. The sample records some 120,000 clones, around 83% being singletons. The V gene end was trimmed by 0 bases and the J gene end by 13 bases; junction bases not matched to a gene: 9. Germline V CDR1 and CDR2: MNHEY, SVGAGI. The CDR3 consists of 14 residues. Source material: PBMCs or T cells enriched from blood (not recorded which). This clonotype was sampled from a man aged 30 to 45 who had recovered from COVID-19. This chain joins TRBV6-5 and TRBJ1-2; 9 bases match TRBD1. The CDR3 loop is CASSYSDRGQNRTF. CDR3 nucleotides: TGTGCCAGCAGTTACTCGGACAGGGGTCAGAATCGCACCTTC.